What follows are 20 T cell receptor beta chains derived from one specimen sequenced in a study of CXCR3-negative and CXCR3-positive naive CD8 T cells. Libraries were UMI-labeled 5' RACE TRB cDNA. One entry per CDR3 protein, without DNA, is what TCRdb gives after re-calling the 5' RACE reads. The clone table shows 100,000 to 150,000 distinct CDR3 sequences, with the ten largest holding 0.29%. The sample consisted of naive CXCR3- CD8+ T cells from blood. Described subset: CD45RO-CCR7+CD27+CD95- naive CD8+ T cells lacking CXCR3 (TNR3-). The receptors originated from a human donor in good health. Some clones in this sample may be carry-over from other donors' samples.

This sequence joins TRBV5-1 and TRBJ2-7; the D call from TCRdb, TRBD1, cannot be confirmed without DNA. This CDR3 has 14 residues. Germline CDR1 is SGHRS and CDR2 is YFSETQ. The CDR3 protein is CASSYRQGNYEQYF.

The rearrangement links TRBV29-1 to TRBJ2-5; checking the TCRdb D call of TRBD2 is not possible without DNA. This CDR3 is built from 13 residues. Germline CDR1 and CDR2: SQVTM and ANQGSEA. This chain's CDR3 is CSVEQGREWAQYF.

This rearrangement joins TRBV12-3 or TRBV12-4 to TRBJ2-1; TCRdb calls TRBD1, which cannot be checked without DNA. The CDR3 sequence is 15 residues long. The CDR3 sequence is CASRDTGRAYNEQFF.

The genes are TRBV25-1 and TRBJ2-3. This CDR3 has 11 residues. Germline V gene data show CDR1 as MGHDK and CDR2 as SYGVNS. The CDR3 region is CASSDFDTQYF.

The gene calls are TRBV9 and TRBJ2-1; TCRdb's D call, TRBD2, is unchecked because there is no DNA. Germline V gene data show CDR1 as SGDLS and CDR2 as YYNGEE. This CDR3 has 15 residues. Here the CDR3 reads CASSASGGGHNEQFF.

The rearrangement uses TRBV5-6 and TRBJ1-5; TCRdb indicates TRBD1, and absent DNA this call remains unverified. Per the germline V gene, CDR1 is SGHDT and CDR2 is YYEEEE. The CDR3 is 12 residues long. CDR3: CASSLGGGPQHF.

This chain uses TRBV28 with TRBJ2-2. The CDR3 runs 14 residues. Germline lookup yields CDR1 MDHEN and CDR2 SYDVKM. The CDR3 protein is CASSFRADTGELFF.

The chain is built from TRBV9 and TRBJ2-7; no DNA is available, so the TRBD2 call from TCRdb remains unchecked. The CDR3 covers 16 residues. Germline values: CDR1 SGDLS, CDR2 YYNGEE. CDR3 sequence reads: CASSPYLTSGSYEQYF.

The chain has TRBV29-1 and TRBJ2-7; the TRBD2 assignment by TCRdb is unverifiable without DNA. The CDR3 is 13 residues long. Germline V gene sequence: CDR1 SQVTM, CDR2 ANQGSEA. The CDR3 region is CSVVTSGSYEQYF.

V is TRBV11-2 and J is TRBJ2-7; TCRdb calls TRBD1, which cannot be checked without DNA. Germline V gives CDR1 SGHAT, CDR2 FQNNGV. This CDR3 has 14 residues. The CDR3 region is CASSLGLGGYEQYF.

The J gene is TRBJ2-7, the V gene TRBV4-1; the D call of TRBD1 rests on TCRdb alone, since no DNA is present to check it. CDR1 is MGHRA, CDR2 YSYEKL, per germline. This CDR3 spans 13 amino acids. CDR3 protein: CASSQEGRYEQYF.

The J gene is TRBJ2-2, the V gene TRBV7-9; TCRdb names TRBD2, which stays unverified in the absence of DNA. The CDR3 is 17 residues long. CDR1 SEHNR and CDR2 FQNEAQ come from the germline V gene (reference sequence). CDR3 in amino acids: CASSPILAGALTGELFF. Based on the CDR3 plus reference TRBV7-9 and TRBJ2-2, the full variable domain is DTGVSQNPRHKITKRGQNVTFRCDPISEHNRLYWYRQTLGQGPEFLTYFQNEAQLEKSRLLSDRFSAERPKGSFSTLEIQRTEQGDSAMYLCASSPILAGALTGELFFGEGSRLTVL.

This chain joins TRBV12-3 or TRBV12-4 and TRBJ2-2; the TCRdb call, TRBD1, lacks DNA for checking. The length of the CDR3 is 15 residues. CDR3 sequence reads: CASSYLSGGWGELFF.

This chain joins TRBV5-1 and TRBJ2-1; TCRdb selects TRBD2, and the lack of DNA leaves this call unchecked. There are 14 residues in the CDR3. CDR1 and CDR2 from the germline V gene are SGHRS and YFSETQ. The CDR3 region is CASKRAGPAGEQFF. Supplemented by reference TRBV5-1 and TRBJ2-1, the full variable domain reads KAGVTQTPRYLIKTRGQQVTLSCSPISGHRSVSWYQQTPGQGLQFLFEYFSETQRNKGNFPGRFSGRQFSNSRSEMNVSTLELGDSALYLCASKRAGPAGEQFFGPGTRLTVL.

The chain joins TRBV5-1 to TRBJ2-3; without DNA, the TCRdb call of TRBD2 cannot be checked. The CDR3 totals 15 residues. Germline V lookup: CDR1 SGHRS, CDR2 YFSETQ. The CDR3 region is CASSLIGGASDTQYF.

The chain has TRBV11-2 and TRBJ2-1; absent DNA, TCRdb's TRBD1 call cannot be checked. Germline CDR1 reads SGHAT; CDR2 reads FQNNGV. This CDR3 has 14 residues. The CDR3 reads CASSPPTRYNEQFF.

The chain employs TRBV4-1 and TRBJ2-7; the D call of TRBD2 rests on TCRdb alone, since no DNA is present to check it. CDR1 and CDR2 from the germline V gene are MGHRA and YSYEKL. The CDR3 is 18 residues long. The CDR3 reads CASSQEGAGGGRSYEQYF.

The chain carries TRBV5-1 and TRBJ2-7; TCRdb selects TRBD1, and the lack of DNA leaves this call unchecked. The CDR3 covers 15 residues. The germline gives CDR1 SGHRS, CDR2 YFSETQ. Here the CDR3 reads CASSSIPGGENEQYF.

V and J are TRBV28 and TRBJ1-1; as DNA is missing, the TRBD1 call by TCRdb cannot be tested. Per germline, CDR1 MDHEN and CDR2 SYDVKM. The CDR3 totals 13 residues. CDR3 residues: CASSLGQNTEAFF. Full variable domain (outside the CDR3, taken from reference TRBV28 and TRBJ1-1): DVKVTQSSRYLVKRTGEKVFLECVQDMDHENMFWYRQDPGLGLRLIYFSYDVKMKEKGDIPEGYSVSREKKERFSLILESASTNQTSMYLCASSLGQNTEAFFGQGTRLTVV.

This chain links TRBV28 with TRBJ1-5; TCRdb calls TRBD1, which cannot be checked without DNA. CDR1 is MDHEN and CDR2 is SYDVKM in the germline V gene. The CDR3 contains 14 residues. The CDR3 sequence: CASRRITGIQPQHF.